The subject of this entry is one TCR beta chain. Its target is unknown. The CDR3 runs 19 residues. CDR1 is MNHNS, CDR2 SASEGT, per germline. V lost 3 bases, J lost 0 bases, and 5 bases stayed unmatched. This sample stems from a study of T cell responses to AZD1222 COVID-19 vaccine. General study points: A rise in Spike-specific TCR breadth and depth followed two AZD1222 doses. Mostly white British, mostly female donors; authors suggested clonal diversity may be underestimated. Close to half of spike-specific TCRs reportedly recognize unmutated variant regions.

The data were produced by immunoSEQ multiplex PCR, yet TCRdb's version contains in-frame clones alone and is incomplete. The sample holds about 190,000 clones, approximately 91% seen once. The sequenced sample was peripheral blood, obtained on day 0 of AZD1222 vaccination. The sequence was collected from an adult in good health. The chain links TRBV6-1 to TRBJ2-1, with 16 bases fitting TRBD2. CDR3 sequence reads: CASSDRGLAGGSSYNEQFF. As DNA, the CDR3 is TGTGCCAGCAGTGATAGGGGACTAGCGGGAGGGTCCTCCTACAATGAGCAGTTCTTC.